What follows are 2 T cell receptor beta chains derived from one specimen sequenced in a study of human T cells and chemical hapten exposure. TCRdb reprocessed the RACE reads with MiXCR, giving one entry per CDR3 protein. The sample lists about 350,000 distinct CDR3 sequences; nearly 6.5% were seen once. Time point indicated: patch test 2, 6 weeks after DPC sensitization. Documented treatment: therapeutic diphenylcyclopropenone sensitization with weekly scalp DPC. The sample consisted of whole blood, taken in connection with sensitization to the hapten diphenylcyclopropenone (DPC). The receptors shown here come from a woman between 18 and 30 years old with alopecia areata. Some clones in this sample may be carry-over from other donors' samples.

This clonotype was observed many times. The V gene is TRBV20-1, the J gene TRBJ1-1, with D possibly matching TRBD1 (5 bases). Deletions cut 0 bases from V and 4 bases from J, with 12 bases between. Germline V gene data show CDR1 as DFQATT and CDR2 as SNEGSKA (reference sequence). There are 14 residues in the CDR3. The CDR3 reads CSARDRTGGTEAFF. The CDR3 region has the DNA TGCAGTGCTAGAGATAGAACAGGAGGCACTGAAGCTTTCTTT.

V gene TRBV20-1 combines with J gene TRBJ2-3; 10 positions agree with TRBD2. CDR3 length equals 15 residues. V lost 5 bases and J lost 0; bases outside the gene matches: 5. In germline, CDR1 is DFQATT, CDR2 SNEGSKA (reference sequence). CDR3 residues: CSALLAGLSTDTQYF. CDR3 nucleotide sequence: TGCAGTGCTTTACTAGCGGGGTTAAGCACAGATACGCAGTATTTT.